Listed below are T cell receptor beta chains from one sample, sequenced in a study of PD-L1 blockade in urothelial cancer. Sequencing was performed with immunoSEQ multiplex PCR; in TCRdb, only in-frame clones are kept and a portion is missing. The profile shows 35,000 to 45,000 clones, approximately 81% of them singletons. Specimen: PBMCs, collected around atezolizumab (anti-PD-L1) treatment. The receptors derive from a man aged 70-80 years with urothelial cancer. Each CDR3 is given with its conserved first and last residue. The order of the fields is CDR3 protein, CDR3 length, V gene, J gene.

CDR3aa: CASSLREKAGELFF; len: 14; v_gene: TRBV7-3; j_gene: TRBJ2-2
CDR3aa: CASTPYGTGSPGELFF; len: 16; v_gene: TRBV19; j_gene: TRBJ2-2
CDR3aa: CASSQNDRGGTDTQYF; len: 16; v_gene: TRBV14; j_gene: TRBJ2-3
CDR3aa: CASTLGPRGDTEAFF; len: 15; v_gene: TRBV2; j_gene: TRBJ1-1
CDR3aa: CASSRLRGPPYEQYF; len: 15; v_gene: TRBV4-1; j_gene: TRBJ2-7
CDR3aa: CASSAQGGDYGYTF; len: 14; v_gene: TRBV5-1; j_gene: TRBJ1-2
CDR3aa: CASSGLAGGISEQYF; len: 15; v_gene: TRBV2; j_gene: TRBJ2-7
CDR3aa: CASSEEGGSTDTQYF; len: 15; v_gene: TRBV2; j_gene: TRBJ2-3
CDR3aa: CASSPRGLGPSYEQYF; len: 16; v_gene: TRBV28; j_gene: TRBJ2-7
CDR3aa: CASSEAPGGGYTF; len: 13; v_gene: TRBV2; j_gene: TRBJ1-2
CDR3aa: CASSPSTGNYGYTF; len: 14; v_gene: TRBV7-2; j_gene: TRBJ1-2
CDR3aa: CSGATTLSGNTIYF; len: 14; v_gene: TRBV29-1; j_gene: TRBJ1-3
CDR3aa: CASSLAQVREAGETQYF; len: 17; v_gene: TRBV7-9; j_gene: TRBJ2-5
CDR3aa: CASSPGQGGPGNTIYF; len: 16; v_gene: TRBV18; j_gene: TRBJ1-3
CDR3aa: CASSLGGTSGGSTDTQYF; len: 18; v_gene: TRBV7-3; j_gene: TRBJ2-3
CDR3aa: CAISARQGVAEQYF; len: 14; v_gene: TRBV10-3; j_gene: TRBJ2-7
CDR3aa: CASRSGGASTDTQYF; len: 15; v_gene: TRBV2; j_gene: TRBJ2-3
CDR3aa: CASSLAGGISGNTIYF; len: 16; v_gene: TRBV5-1; j_gene: TRBJ1-3
CDR3aa: CASSRLGGQGYEQFF; len: 15; v_gene: TRBV11-3; j_gene: TRBJ2-1
CDR3aa: CASSQEFGTRQFF; len: 13; v_gene: TRBV4-2; j_gene: TRBJ2-1
CDR3aa: CASSFVMGAGEKLFF; len: 15; v_gene: TRBV28; j_gene: TRBJ1-4
CDR3aa: CASTLPGTDTQYF; len: 13; v_gene: TRBV6-6; j_gene: TRBJ2-3
CDR3aa: CASSPGQGGHNEQFF; len: 15; v_gene: TRBV4-2; j_gene: TRBJ2-1
CDR3aa: CASSFSDRGEAFF; len: 13; v_gene: TRBV28; j_gene: TRBJ1-1
CDR3aa: CASSPFRGLQPQHF; len: 14; v_gene: TRBV18; j_gene: TRBJ1-5
CDR3aa: CASNSGTGGYEQYF; len: 14; v_gene: TRBV5-1; j_gene: TRBJ2-7
CDR3aa: CASTTGTIDYEQYF; len: 14; v_gene: TRBV6-6; j_gene: TRBJ2-7
CDR3aa: CASSPLSNEKLFF; len: 13; v_gene: TRBV18; j_gene: TRBJ1-4
CDR3aa: CASSLDRDATEAFF; len: 14; v_gene: TRBV5-4; j_gene: TRBJ1-1
CDR3aa: CASSLSPVLRNTEAFF; len: 16; v_gene: TRBV18; j_gene: TRBJ1-1
CDR3aa: CASSSLGLAGVAGANVLTF; len: 19; v_gene: TRBV27; j_gene: TRBJ2-6
CDR3aa: CASSSLTQEQSMGTQYF; len: 17; v_gene: TRBV28; j_gene: TRBJ2-3